This T cell receptor (beta chain) was identified during a study of blood T cell repertoires in COVID-19. The wider study: Donors in the United States, Italy and Spain gave samples during acute or convalescent COVID-19. PBMCs, B-cell-depleted T cells, or T cells were the source of the cDNA or gDNA that made up the material.

This CDR3 spans 15 amino acids. Trimming took off 5 bases at V and 2 bases at J, with 14 bases between the two ends. Per germline, CDR1 SGHDT and CDR2 YYEEEE. Per the original data handling: By means of reference gene primer amplification, nucleated cell counts were estimated. The assay was immunoSEQ multiplex PCR, and TCRdb's table has in-frame clones only and misses some. For V, J and clone size, that table is used; D and trimming come from the DNA. The sample consists of some 95,000 clones, about nine tenths of them appearing once. This rearrangement joins TRBV5-6 to TRBJ1-3, with D possibly matching TRBD1 (6 bases). The clonotype originates from a human donor with active COVID-19. The donor label of this sample is uncertain. Sequenced input: peripheral blood. The CDR3 DNA is TGTGCCAGCAGTAACGATTGGGGGCCTGGAAACACCATATATTTT. Translating it yields CASSNDWGPGNTIYF.